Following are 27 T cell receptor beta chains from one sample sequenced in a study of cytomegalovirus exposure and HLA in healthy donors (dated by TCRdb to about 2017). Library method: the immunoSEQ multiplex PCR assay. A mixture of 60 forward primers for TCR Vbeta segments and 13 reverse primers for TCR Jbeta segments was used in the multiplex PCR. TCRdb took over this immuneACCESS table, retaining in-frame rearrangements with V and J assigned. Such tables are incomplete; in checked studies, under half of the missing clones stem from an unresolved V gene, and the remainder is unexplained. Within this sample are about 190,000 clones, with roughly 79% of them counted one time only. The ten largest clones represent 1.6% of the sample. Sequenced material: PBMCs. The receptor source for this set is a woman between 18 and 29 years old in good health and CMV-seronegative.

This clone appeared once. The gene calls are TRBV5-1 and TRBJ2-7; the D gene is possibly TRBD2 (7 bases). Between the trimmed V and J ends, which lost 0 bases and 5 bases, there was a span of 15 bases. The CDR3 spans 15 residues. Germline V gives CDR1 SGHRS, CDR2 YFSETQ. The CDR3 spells CASSLVAGDYNEQYF. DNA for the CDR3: TGCGCCAGCAGCTTGGTGGCAGGGGACTACAACGAGCAGTACTTC.

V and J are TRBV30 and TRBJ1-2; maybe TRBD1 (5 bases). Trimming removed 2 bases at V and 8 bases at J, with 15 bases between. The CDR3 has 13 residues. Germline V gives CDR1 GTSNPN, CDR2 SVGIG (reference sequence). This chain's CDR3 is CAWSSGPIGGYTF. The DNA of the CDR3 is TGTGCCTGGAGTTCAGGGCCCATAGGGGGCTACACCTTC. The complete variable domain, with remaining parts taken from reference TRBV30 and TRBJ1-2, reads SQTIHQWPATLVQPVGSPLSLECTVEGTSNPNLYWYRQAAGRGLQLLFYSVGIGQISSEVPQNLSASRPQDRQFILSSKKLLLSDSGFYLCAWSSGPIGGYTFGSGTRLTVV.

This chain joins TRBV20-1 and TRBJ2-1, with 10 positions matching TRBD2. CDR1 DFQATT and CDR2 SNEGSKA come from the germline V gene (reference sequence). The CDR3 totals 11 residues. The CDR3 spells CSFLAGDEQFF. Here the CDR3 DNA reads TGCAGCTTCCTAGCGGGGGATGAGCAGTTCTTC.

CDR3 coding DNA: TGTGCCAGTAGTATATTGGGGGCTTCAGGCTACGAGCAGTACTTC. Amino acid sequence: CASSILGASGYEQYF. The genes are TRBV19 and TRBJ2-7; maybe TRBD1 (6 bases). Germline V gene data show CDR1 as LNHDA and CDR2 as SQIVND (reference sequence). The CDR3 contains 15 residues. Trimming stripped 2 bases from V and 3 bases from J, with 14 bases between.

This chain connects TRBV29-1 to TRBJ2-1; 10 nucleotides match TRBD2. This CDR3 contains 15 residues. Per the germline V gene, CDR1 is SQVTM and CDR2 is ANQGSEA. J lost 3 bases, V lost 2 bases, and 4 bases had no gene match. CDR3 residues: CSVELLAGVYNEQFF. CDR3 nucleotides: TGCAGCGTTGAATTGCTAGCGGGGGTCTACAATGAGCAGTTCTTC.

The chain's CDR3 is CASSLNGEGTSSPLHF. For the CDR3, the DNA is TGTGCCAGCAGCTTAAATGGGGAGGGGACCAGTTCACCCCTCCACTTT. The chain joins TRBV7-3 to TRBJ1-6, with D tentatively TRBD1 (5 bases). Trimming removed 1 base from V and 9 bases from J, with 16 bases in between. This CDR3 contains 16 residues. Germline lookup yields CDR1 SGHTA and CDR2 FQGTGA.

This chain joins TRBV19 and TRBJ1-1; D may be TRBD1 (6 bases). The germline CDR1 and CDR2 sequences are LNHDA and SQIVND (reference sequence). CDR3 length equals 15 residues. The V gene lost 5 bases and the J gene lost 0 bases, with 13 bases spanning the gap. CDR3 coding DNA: TGTGCCAGTAGTTCTCCGGGACACATGAACACTGAAGCTTTCTTT. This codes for CASSSPGHMNTEAFF.

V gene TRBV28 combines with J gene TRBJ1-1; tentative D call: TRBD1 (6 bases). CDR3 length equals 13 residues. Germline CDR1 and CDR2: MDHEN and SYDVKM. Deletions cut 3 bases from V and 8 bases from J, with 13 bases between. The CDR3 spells CASSLGTFGEAFF. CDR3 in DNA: TGTGCCAGCAGTTTGGGGACATTCGGCGAAGCTTTCTTT.

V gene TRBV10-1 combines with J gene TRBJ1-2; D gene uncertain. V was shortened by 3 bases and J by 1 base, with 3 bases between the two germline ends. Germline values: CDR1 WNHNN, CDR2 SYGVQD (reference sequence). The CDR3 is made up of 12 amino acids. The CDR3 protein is CASSDSNYGYTF. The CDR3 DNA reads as TGCGCCAGCAGTGACAGTAACTATGGCTACACCTTC.

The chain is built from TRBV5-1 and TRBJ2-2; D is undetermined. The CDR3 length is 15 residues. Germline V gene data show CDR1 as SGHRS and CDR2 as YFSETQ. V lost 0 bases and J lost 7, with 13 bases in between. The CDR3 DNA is TGCGCCAGCAGCTTGGTGACCAGCGTGGACGGGGAGCTGTTTTTT. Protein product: CASSLVTSVDGELFF.

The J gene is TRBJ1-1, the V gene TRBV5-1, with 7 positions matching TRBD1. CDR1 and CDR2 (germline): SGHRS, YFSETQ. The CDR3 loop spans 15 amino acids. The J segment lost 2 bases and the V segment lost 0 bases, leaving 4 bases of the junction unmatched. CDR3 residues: CASSLGDSGNTEAFF. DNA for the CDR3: TGCGCCAGCAGCTTGGGGGACAGTGGAAACACTGAAGCTTTCTTT.

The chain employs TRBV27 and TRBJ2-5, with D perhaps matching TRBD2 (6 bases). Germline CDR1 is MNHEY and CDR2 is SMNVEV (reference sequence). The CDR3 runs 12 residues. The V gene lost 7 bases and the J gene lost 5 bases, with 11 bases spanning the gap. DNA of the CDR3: TGTGCCAGCAAAAGGAGCGGGGAGACCCAGTACTTC. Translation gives CASKRSGETQYF.

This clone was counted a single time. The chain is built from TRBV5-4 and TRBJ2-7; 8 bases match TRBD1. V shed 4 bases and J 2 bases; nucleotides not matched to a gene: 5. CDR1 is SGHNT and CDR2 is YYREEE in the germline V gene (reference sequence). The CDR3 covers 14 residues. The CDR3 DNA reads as TGTGCCAGCAGCCGGGACAGGTATACCTACGAGCAGTACTTC. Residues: CASSRDRYTYEQYF.

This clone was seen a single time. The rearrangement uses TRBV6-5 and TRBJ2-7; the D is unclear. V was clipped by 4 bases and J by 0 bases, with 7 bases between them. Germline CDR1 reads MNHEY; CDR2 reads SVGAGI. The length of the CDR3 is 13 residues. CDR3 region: CASSFTVSYEQYF. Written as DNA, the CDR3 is TGTGCCAGCAGTTTTACGGTCTCCTACGAGCAGTACTTC.

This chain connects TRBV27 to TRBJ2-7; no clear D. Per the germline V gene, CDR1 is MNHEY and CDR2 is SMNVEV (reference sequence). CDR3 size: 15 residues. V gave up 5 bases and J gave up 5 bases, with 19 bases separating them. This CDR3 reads CASSPDDSKAHEQYF. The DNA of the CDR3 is TGTGCCAGCAGTCCCGACGACTCGAAGGCACACGAGCAGTACTTC.

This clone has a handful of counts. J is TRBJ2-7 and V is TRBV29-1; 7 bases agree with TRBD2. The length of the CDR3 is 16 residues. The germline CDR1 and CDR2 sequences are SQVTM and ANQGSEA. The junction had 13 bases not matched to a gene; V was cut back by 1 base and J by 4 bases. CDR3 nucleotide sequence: TGCAGCGTTGAAGCTCAGACTAGCCTCGGGAGGTACGAGCAGTACTTC. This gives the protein CSVEAQTSLGRYEQYF.

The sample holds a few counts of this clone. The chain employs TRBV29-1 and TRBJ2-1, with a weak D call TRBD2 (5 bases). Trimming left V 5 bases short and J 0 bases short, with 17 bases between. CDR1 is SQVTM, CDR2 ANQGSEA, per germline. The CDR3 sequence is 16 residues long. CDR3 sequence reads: CSVFESGMSSYNEQFF. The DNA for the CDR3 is TGCAGCGTTTTTGAAAGCGGAATGAGCTCCTACAATGAGCAGTTCTTC.

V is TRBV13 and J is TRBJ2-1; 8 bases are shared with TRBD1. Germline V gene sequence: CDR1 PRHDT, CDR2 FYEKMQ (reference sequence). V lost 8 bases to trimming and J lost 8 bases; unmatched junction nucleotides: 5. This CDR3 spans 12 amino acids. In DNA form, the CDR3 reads TGTGCCAGCCGGTACAGGGGGGATGAGCAGTTCTTC. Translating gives CASRYRGDEQFF.

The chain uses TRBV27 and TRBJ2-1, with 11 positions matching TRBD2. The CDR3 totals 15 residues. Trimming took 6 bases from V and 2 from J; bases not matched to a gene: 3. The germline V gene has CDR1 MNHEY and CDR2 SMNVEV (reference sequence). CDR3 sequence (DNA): TGTGCCAGCAGCATAGCGGGAGGGCCCTACAATGAGCAGTTCTTC. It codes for CASSIAGGPYNEQFF.

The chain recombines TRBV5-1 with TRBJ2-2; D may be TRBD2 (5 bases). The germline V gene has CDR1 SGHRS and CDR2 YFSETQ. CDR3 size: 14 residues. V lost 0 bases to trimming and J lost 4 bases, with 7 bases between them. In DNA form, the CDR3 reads TGCGCCAGCAGCTTGGCGGGGTCCACCGGGGAGCTGTTTTTT. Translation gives CASSLAGSTGELFF.

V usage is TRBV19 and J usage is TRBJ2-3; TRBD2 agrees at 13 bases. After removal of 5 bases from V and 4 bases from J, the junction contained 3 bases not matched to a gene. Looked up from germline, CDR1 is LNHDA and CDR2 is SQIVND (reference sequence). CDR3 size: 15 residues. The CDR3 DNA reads TGTGCCAGTAGTGGGACTAGCGGGGTTGCAGATACGCAGTATTTT. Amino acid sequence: CASSGTSGVADTQYF.

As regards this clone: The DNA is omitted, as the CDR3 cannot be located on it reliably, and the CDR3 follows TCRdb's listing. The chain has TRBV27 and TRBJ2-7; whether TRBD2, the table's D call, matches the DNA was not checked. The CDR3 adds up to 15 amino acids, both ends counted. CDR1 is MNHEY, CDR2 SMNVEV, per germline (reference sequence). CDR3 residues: CASSLSLREGYEQYF.

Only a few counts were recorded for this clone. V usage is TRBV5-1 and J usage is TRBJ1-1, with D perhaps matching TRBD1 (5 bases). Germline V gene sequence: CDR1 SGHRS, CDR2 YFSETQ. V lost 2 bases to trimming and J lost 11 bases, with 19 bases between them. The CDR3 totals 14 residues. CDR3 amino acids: CASSFGDSPNVAFF. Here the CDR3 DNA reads TGCGCCAGCAGCTTTGGCGACAGCCCGAACGTCGCTTTCTTT.

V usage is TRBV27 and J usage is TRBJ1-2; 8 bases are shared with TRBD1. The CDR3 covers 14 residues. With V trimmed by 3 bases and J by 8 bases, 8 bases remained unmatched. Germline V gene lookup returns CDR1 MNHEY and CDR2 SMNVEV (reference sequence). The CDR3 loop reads CASSLLGDRTGYTF. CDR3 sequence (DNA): TGTGCCAGCAGTTTGTTAGGGGACAGGACCGGCTACACCTTC.

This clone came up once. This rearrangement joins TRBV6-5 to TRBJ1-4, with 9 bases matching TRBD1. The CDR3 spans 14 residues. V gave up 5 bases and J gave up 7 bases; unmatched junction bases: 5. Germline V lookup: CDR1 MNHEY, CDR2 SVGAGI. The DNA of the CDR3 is TGTGCCAGCAGTGGGGACAGGGAGGGTGAAAAACTGTTTTTT. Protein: CASSGDREGEKLFF.

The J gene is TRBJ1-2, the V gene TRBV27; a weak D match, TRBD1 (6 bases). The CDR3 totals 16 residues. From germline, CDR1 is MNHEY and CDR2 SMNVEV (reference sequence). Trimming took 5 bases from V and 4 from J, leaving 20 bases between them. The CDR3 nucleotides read TGTGCCAGCAGTGGCCTATCGGCAGGGGAGTCCTATGGCTACACCTTC. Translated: CASSGLSAGESYGYTF.

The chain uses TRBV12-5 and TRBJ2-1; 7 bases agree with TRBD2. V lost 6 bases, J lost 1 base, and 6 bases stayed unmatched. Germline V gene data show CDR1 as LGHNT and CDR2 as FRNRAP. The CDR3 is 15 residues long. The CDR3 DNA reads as TGTGCTAGTGGGGGGGGGATAGAGTCCTACAATGAGCAGTTCTTC. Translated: CASGGGIESYNEQFF.